The present entry profiles one T cell receptor (beta chain) with its context. The antigen it binds to is not known. The data stem from a study of cytomegalovirus exposure and HLA in healthy donors (dated by TCRdb to 2016 to 2017). Broadly, across the study: In an earlier analysis of 587 of the donors, 276 Gb of sequence data and 90 million to 120 million unique TCR beta sequences from 180 million or so T cells were reported. Roughly 300 gigabases of sequencing data and approximately 85 million unique TCR sequences were included in an early release covering several hundred HLA-typed donors. The genetic ancestry cluster associated with self-reported Caucasian donors included about 84% of the 398 genotyped donors. The aim of the study was to test whether cataloging public T cell receptors could identify signatures of past pathogen exposure. The T cell repertoires of around 670 subjects were profiled by immunosequencing and related to cytomegalovirus serostatus. Besides the first cohort of some 670 subjects, a separate validation cohort made up of about 120 different subjects was used. To predict cytomegalovirus infection status, the study brought together high-throughput TCR immunosequencing, statistical association of individual TCRs with disease status, and machine learning. A later analysis re-analyzed previously published TCR beta repertoires from 650 to 800 donors and added high-resolution HLA genotyping to study TCR occurrence patterns. The later analysis used no new phenotypic data to find candidate immune exposures, relying instead on TCR beta sequences and their occurrence across donors. In an earlier analysis of more than 550 of the donors, high-throughput TCR beta sequencing was used to judge whether each TCR beta V gene segment behaved as functional or pseudogenic. Alongside the repertoire data, information on donor age, sex, ethnicity and CMV serostatus was compiled. Genome-wide SNP genotypes for about 55% of the 666 donors were used in a later genetic analysis, which treated that subset as a discovery cohort. Every repertoire in the discovery cohort had been generated on one and the same sequencing platform. Class I and class II HLA loci were covered by the typing at four-digit resolution. The number of donors typed differed by locus, with about 629-630 for A, B, C, DRB1 and DQB1, roughly 520 for DQA1, 600 to 610 for DPA1, and approximately 470 for DPB1. About five DR-DQ haplotypes were handled as single units for association and clustering, since linkage in the cohort was strong. Among roughly 400 genotyped donors of the cohort, an average of approximately 200,000 unique TCR beta nucleotide sequences was sequenced per donor, of which about 18% were non-productive.

There are 15 amino acids in the CDR3, from cysteine to phenylalanine inclusive. Only the CDR3 DNA is retained, 45 bases long and in frame from the first base. Germline trimming amounts to 4 bases on V and 5 bases on J, with 2 as the count of junction bases outside the gene matches. Looking up the germline V gene yields CDR1 LGHNA and CDR2 YNFKEQ. Library construction relied on the immunoSEQ multiplex PCR assay. A mixture of 60 forward primers for TCR Vbeta segments and 13 reverse primers for TCR Jbeta segments was used in the multiplex PCR. A multiplex PCR assay on genomic DNA amplified the CDR3 region of rearranged TCR beta genes. The Illumina HiSeq System was used to sequence the amplified TCR beta libraries as 87-base-pair reads. In the source study's methods: A later analysis tallied some 79 million unique TCR beta chains across the approximately 670 repertoires, and about 12 million of those chains were shared by two or more donors. Raw reads were error-corrected and collapsed into unique sequences with a nearest-neighbor algorithm that merged closely related sequences to remove PCR and sequencing errors. V, D and J gene segments were assigned by aligning CDR3 sequences to IMGT reference sequences. For a sequence to be retained, a match of at least six nucleotides to both a V gene segment and a J gene segment was required. A rearrangement counted as productive if the CDR3 had no stop codons and remained in frame with V and J, and every other rearrangement counted as non-productive. Following IMGT convention, CDR3 was defined as the stretch from the second conserved V-encoded cysteine to the conserved J-encoded phenylalanine. Sequences without an unambiguous match to a single V gene segment were excluded from the earlier analysis of about 600 of the donors. An earlier analysis of 450 to 650 of the donors called V segments functional above 56.7% productive rearrangements and segregating when the between-donor standard deviation exceeded 5%. To diagnose cytomegalovirus status from the catalog of TCR beta chain sequences, a statistical classification framework was built. In a later analysis, V and J genes were assigned by comparing TCR nucleotide sequences against IMGT/GENE-DB human TR gene sequences. In a later analysis, CDR3 sequences and most-parsimonious VDJ recombination scenarios were assigned using the TCRdist pipeline. In a later analysis, each TCR beta chain was defined by its CDR3 amino acid sequence together with its V-gene family, and reads without a unique V-gene family were excluded. In a later analysis, fewer than 600 highly shared, low-generation-probability nucleotide sequences were removed to address suspected cross-contamination and a sequencing artifact. For each public chain, a later analysis derived a clonal expansion index from normalized ranks of inferred template counts within each repertoire. A later analysis computed generation probabilities with a VDJ recombination model fitted to out-of-frame rearrangements, and checked the results against IGoR. In a later analysis, TCR-TCR, TCR-HLA and TCR-CMV co-occurrence was scored with hypergeometric tests, and a repertoire-size bias correction was applied to TCR pairs. A later analysis estimated false discovery rates by permuting HLA or CMV assignments 20 times. In a later analysis, co-occurring TCRs were grouped using DBSCAN, with TCRdist sequence similarity added in when clustering inside HLA-allele-positive subsets. Repertoires with fewer than 30,000 or more than 120,000 public chains, plus five repertoires with anomalous nucleotide sharing, were excluded from co-occurrence clustering. TCRdb retrieved this table from immuneACCESS and kept in-frame rearrangements only. Not all clones are present; in checked studies, unresolved V genes account for under half, and no reason is known for the remainder. That table supplies the V and J calls and clone size; D and trimming were determined from the DNA. This sample's table contains some 82,000 clones. The top ten clones comprise around 1.1% of the sample.

What the work shows at the level of the full study, not this receptor alone: The cohort was sequenced for TCR beta chains only, and without alpha or paired-chain data the features that could be detected were limited. In a later genetic analysis, fewer N-insertions in productive TCRs were reported among donors in an Asian-associated ancestry cluster than the roughly 700-donor mean. Because counts were too low, around 17 rarely observed V segments, including chromosome 9 orphons, were left out of the earlier analysis of a few hundred of the donors. The study gave a list of some 150 TCR beta chains associated with cytomegalovirus. Presence/absence analyses assumed roughly uniform sequencing depth across donors, an assumption that may not hold. The classifier was reported to diagnose cytomegalovirus status with high specificity and sensitivity in both the original and validation cohorts. Some IMGT-functional V segments, including TRBV6-2 and TRBV6-3, could not be distinguished by the 87-base-pair reads and were therefore excluded. A later analysis found that HLA-associated TCR beta chains were more clonally expanded and had lower generation probabilities than equally common non-associated chains. V-gene and J-gene trimming of TCR beta chains was associated with a missense DCLRE1C variant in a later genetic analysis, and the association was replicated in an independent cohort. Most TCR sequences were seen in very few donors, while some public TCRs were found in many individuals. Correlated functional status among segregating V segments might reflect linkage disequilibrium, but an unknown experimental factor could not be ruled out. In a later analysis, TCR association rates were found to vary across HLA loci, with the most associated TCRs seen for DRB1 alleles and the fewest for HLA-C alleles. Three of the identified cytomegalovirus-associated TCR beta chains were confirmed in vitro to be specific for cytomegalovirus antigens. Because HLA typing was missing for some donors at each locus, association tests included only the typed subset. In a later analysis, 16,951 TCR beta sequences were associated with specific HLA alleles at a false discovery rate of 0.05. A further reported finding was that TCR beta sequences accurately predicted the HLA-A and HLA-B alleles for most subjects in the first cohort. Assigning TCR associations to individual alleles was difficult when HLA alleles, especially DR and DQ, strongly co-occurred. Most CMV-associated TCR beta chains appeared to be HLA-restricted in a later analysis, and the HLA associations seemed to be driven largely by CMV exposure. The authors suggested that the approach could potentially be generalized to other disease states and immunological phenotypes. A cluster of highly shared sequence variants was judged likely to be a technical artifact of the sequencing pipeline. In an earlier analysis of around 500 of the donors, most TCR beta V segments appeared in productive rearrangements about 90% or about 30% of the time, broadly matching IMGT annotations. A later analysis reported that several top co-occurrence clusters appeared linked to parvovirus B19, influenza, CMV and Epstein-Barr virus. Immune exposure information for the cohort was limited to CMV serostatus.

In total, 666 healthy bone marrow donors made up the cohort. At the time of sampling, all cohort members were nominally healthy, though unrecorded immune exposures were likely present. The donor tested CMV seronegative, placing the donor among the 350 or so seronegative members of the cohort. Each donor provided a peripheral blood sample, and peripheral blood mononuclear cells were used for TCR beta sequencing. Genomic DNA extraction from the blood cell samples was performed with the Qiagen DNeasy Blood Extraction Kit. The sequence joins TRBV4-2 to TRBJ2-5, and TRBD2 aligns with 15 junction nucleotides. Sequenced input: PBMCs. This clonotype was sampled from a woman in her twenties or thirties in good health and CMV-seronegative. The CDR3 loop reads CASSRGTSGGETQYF. The nucleotide sequence reads as follows: TGTGCCAGCAGCCGAGGGACTAGCGGGGGGGAGACCCAGTACTTC.